Detailed here is one T cell receptor beta chain. Its antigen is unidentified. Transcripts of RNA were the source for amplifying TCR beta CDR3 regions. The first-round RT-PCR employed HTBI primers together with the Qiagen OneStep RT-PCR kit. A multiplex PCR was then performed as the second round. TCRdb recomputed calls from the multiplex PCR reads with MiXCR, one row per CDR3 protein. In the table there are around 590,000 distinct CDR3 sequences, roughly 39% of which are singletons. These data belong to a study of Graves' ophthalmopathy and Graves' hyperthyroidism. The CDR3 extends over 14 amino acids. Germline values: CDR1 KGHDR, CDR2 SFDVKD. V gave up 4 bases and J gave up 4 bases, with 10 bases separating them. General study points: Separation of ophthalmopathy from stable hyperthyroidism was achieved by a 13-signature model, at around 89% sensitivity and roughly 77% specificity.

The V call is TRBV24-1, the J call TRBJ1-5; possible D gene TRBD1, 6 bases. Material for sequencing was peripheral blood or thyroid tissue (not recorded which). The origin of this receptor is an adult man with Graves' hyperthyroidism. CDR3 nucleotides: TGTGCCACCAGTGAAACAGGGTTAAATCAGCCCCAGCATTTT. Translating it yields CATSETGLNQPQHF.